This TCR delta chain was observed in a study of gamma-delta T cells after stem cell transplantation. CDR3 size: 18 residues. Germline V gives CDR1 GEAIGNYY, CDR2 EKD. V gave up 0 bases and J gave up 1 base, with 12 bases separating them. TCRdb reapplied CATT to the RT-PCR reads. The repertoire holds under 3,000 delta-chain clones, with around 47% as singletons. The source material was gamma-delta T cells. The J gene is TRDJ3, the V gene TRDV2; tentative D call: TRDD3 (6 bases). The TCR sequence derives from a human donor. It is not recorded whose cells these are; they may come from a transplant donor. CDR3 sequence reads: CACDTAGGRSWDTRQMFF. In DNA, the CDR3 is TGTGCCTGTGACACCGCCGGGGGAAGGTCCTGGGACACCCGACAGATGTTTTTC.